A selection of T cell receptor beta chains follows, all from one sample in a study of patients and donors after allogeneic stem cell transplantation. A single record per CDR3 protein comes from TCRdb applying MiXCR to the RT-PCR reads. The sample consists of roughly 300 distinct CDR3 sequences, roughly 3.5% of them appearing once. Material: blood, either unsorted or a sorted T cell fraction (not recorded which). These receptors all come from a human donor who was either an allogeneic HSCT recipient or a stem cell or donor lymphocyte infusion donor (not recorded which). It is not recorded whose cells these are; they may come from a transplant donor. CDR3s include the opening cysteine and the closing phenylalanine or tryptophan. D genes are given only for firm matches. Clone size is given for some rows only: seen once, a few or many times, or a class if the clone is expanded.

J gene: TRBJ2-7; D gene: -; V gene: TRBV20-1; clone size: -; CDR3 DNA: TGCAGTGCTAGGGACGTCGCGCAGGAGGCCTACGAGCAGTACTTC; CDR3 protein: CSARDVAQEAYEQYF
J gene: TRBJ2-1; D gene: -; V gene: TRBV2; clone size: few; CDR3 DNA: TGTGCCAGCAGCATAATAGCGTACAATGAGCAGTTCTTC; CDR3 protein: CASSIIAYNEQFF
J gene: TRBJ2-1; D gene: -; V gene: TRBV27; clone size: large; CDR3 DNA: TGTGCCAGCAGTCTCTCCTTCCCTCCAGGGGGGAATGAGCAGTTCTTC; CDR3 protein: CASSLSFPPGGNEQFF
J gene: TRBJ2-5; D gene: -; V gene: TRBV7-9; clone size: large; CDR3 DNA: TGTGCCAGCAGCTTAGCCACGGACAACCAAGAGACCCAGTACTTC; CDR3 protein: CASSLATDNQETQYF
J gene: TRBJ2-1; D gene: -; V gene: TRBV11-2; clone size: medium-sized; CDR3 DNA: TGTGCCAGCAGCGCCACTACAGAAACTCCAGGGAATGAGCAGTTCTTC; CDR3 protein: CASSATTETPGNEQFF
J gene: TRBJ2-3; D gene: -; V gene: TRBV30; clone size: large; CDR3 DNA: TGTGCCTGGACCTTCGGGAGCGGGGATACGCAGTATTTT; CDR3 protein: CAWTFGSGDTQYF
J gene: TRBJ2-1; D gene: -; V gene: TRBV6-2/TRBV6-3; clone size: medium-sized; CDR3 DNA: TGTGCCAGCTCGACGGGAGAAGGCCCCAATGAGCAGTTCTTC; CDR3 protein: CASSTGEGPNEQFF
J gene: TRBJ2-2; D gene: -; V gene: TRBV18; clone size: few; CDR3 DNA: TGTGCCAGCTCGACAGAGAACACCGGGGAGCTGTTTTTT; CDR3 protein: CASSTENTGELFF
J gene: TRBJ2-3; D gene: TRBD1; V gene: TRBV6-2/TRBV6-3; clone size: few; CDR3 DNA: TGTGCCAGCAGTTACGGGGGACAGCACACAGATACGCAGTATTTT; CDR3 protein: CASSYGGQHTDTQYF
J gene: TRBJ2-2; D gene: TRBD2; V gene: TRBV7-9; clone size: medium-sized; CDR3 DNA: TGTGCCAGCAACGAGCGGGAGGCCGGGGAGCTGTTTTTT; CDR3 protein: CASNEREAGELFF
J gene: TRBJ2-5; D gene: TRBD2; V gene: TRBV19; clone size: -; CDR3 DNA: TGTGCCAGTAGTATTAACCCCTTGGGAGCGGGGGGTGAAAAGACCCAGTACTTC; CDR3 protein: CASSINPLGAGGEKTQYF
J gene: TRBJ2-1; D gene: TRBD2; V gene: TRBV25-1; clone size: medium-sized; CDR3 DNA: TGTGCCAGCAACGGGGGGACGGATGAGCAGTTCTTC; CDR3 protein: CASNGGTDEQFF
J gene: TRBJ2-7; D gene: -; V gene: TRBV27; clone size: large; CDR3 DNA: TGTGCCAGCGGGACCTACGAGCAGTACTTC; CDR3 protein: CASGTYEQYF
J gene: TRBJ2-1; D gene: -; V gene: TRBV2; clone size: medium-sized; CDR3 DNA: TGTGCCAGCAACCGGCCGACGGGCAATGAGCAGTTCTTC; CDR3 protein: CASNRPTGNEQFF
J gene: TRBJ2-4; D gene: TRBD1; V gene: TRBV5-5; clone size: large; CDR3 DNA: TGTGCCAGCAGCTTCAGGGGGCCCCTCCTTCAGTACTTC; CDR3 protein: CASSFRGPLLQYF
J gene: TRBJ1-1; D gene: -; V gene: TRBV12-3/TRBV12-4; clone size: few; CDR3 DNA: TGTGCCAGCAGTTTGGGGCGCGGCACTGAAGCTTTCTTT; CDR3 protein: CASSLGRGTEAFF
J gene: TRBJ1-2; D gene: -; V gene: TRBV6-1; clone size: medium-sized; CDR3 DNA: TGTGCCAGCAGCCGATCGCGCCACGTCCCTTCATATGGCTACACCTTC; CDR3 protein: CASSRSRHVPSYGYTF
J gene: TRBJ2-7; D gene: -; V gene: TRBV5-1; clone size: hyperexpanded; CDR3 DNA: TGCGCCAGCAGCTCGCTCCAGGGTGTTTCCTACGAGCAGTACTTC; CDR3 protein: CASSSLQGVSYEQYF
J gene: TRBJ2-1; D gene: TRBD1; V gene: TRBV20-1; clone size: large; CDR3 DNA: TGCAGTGCAAACCGGGACAGCAATGAGCAGTTCTTC; CDR3 protein: CSANRDSNEQFF
J gene: TRBJ1-1; D gene: -; V gene: TRBV19; clone size: few; CDR3 DNA: TGTGCCAGTACTCATGGGAACACTGAAGCTTTCTTT; CDR3 protein: CASTHGNTEAFF
J gene: TRBJ2-5; D gene: -; V gene: TRBV7-6; clone size: few; CDR3 DNA: TGTGCCAGCAGCTTAAACGGGGTGGAGACCCAGTACTTC; CDR3 protein: CASSLNGVETQYF
J gene: TRBJ2-7; D gene: -; V gene: TRBV7-9; clone size: few; CDR3 DNA: TGTGCCAGCAGCTCGCCCCTGGGACGCGACGAGTTCGAGCAGTACTTC; CDR3 protein: CASSSPLGRDEFEQYF
J gene: TRBJ2-2; D gene: TRBD2; V gene: TRBV11-3; clone size: few; CDR3 DNA: TGTGCCAGCAGCCCAGGTAGCGGGAGGGCCGGGAACACCGGGGAGCTGTTTTTT; CDR3 protein: CASSPGSGRAGNTGELFF
J gene: TRBJ2-1; D gene: -; V gene: TRBV27; clone size: medium-sized; CDR3 DNA: TGTGCCAGCAGTTGGCCTGAGCAGTTCTTC; CDR3 protein: CASSWPEQFF
J gene: TRBJ2-3; D gene: TRBD2; V gene: TRBV5-1; clone size: large; CDR3 DNA: TGCGCCAGCCAGGATCGACTAGCGGGGACCCCAGATACGCAGTATTTT; CDR3 protein: CASQDRLAGTPDTQYF
J gene: TRBJ2-1; D gene: -; V gene: TRBV2; clone size: few; CDR3 DNA: TGTGCCAGCAGTGCCGGACCCGGGGAGTTCTTC; CDR3 protein: CASSAGPGEFF
J gene: TRBJ2-5; D gene: -; V gene: TRBV29-1; clone size: large; CDR3 DNA: TGCAGCGTTGAAGGGGGCAACGAAGAGCTGGAGACCCAGTACTTC; CDR3 protein: CSVEGGNEELETQYF
J gene: TRBJ2-1; D gene: TRBD2; V gene: TRBV6-2/TRBV6-3; clone size: large; CDR3 DNA: TGTGCCAGCTGCTGGACTAGCGTCAATGAGCAGTTCTTC; CDR3 protein: CASCWTSVNEQFF
J gene: TRBJ2-3; D gene: TRBD2; V gene: TRBV11-2; clone size: large; CDR3 DNA: TGTGCCAGCAGCTTAGCATACGGGGGGGACACAGATACGCAGTATTTT; CDR3 protein: CASSLAYGGDTDTQYF
J gene: TRBJ2-3; D gene: TRBD2; V gene: TRBV6-2/TRBV6-3; clone size: -; CDR3 DNA: TGTGCCAGCAGTTACTCGACTAGCGGGTCCGATACGCAGTATTTT; CDR3 protein: CASSYSTSGSDTQYF
J gene: TRBJ2-1; D gene: TRBD1; V gene: TRBV25-1; clone size: large; CDR3 DNA: TGTGCCAGCAGAGGACAGGGGTATATAAACAATGAGCAGTTCTTC; CDR3 protein: CASRGQGYINNEQFF
J gene: TRBJ2-7; D gene: -; V gene: TRBV27; clone size: large; CDR3 DNA: TGTGCCAGCAGTTTACTAGGGACTGGGTACGAGCAGTACTTC; CDR3 protein: CASSLLGTGYEQYF
J gene: TRBJ2-7; D gene: -; V gene: TRBV6-2/TRBV6-3; clone size: medium-sized; CDR3 DNA: TGTGCCAGCAGTTACCCCATCGACGAGCAGTACTTC; CDR3 protein: CASSYPIDEQYF
J gene: TRBJ2-7; D gene: -; V gene: TRBV29-1; clone size: -; CDR3 DNA: TGCAGCGCCGGAGACTCCTACGAGCAGTACTTC; CDR3 protein: CSAGDSYEQYF
J gene: TRBJ1-2; D gene: -; V gene: TRBV7-9; clone size: large; CDR3 DNA: TGTGCCAGCAGCGAGGTCTCTATCACTGGCTACACCTTC; CDR3 protein: CASSEVSITGYTF
J gene: TRBJ2-3; D gene: -; V gene: TRBV5-1; clone size: few; CDR3 DNA: TGCGCCAGCAGCCCAGAGTCCACAGATACGCAGTATTTT; CDR3 protein: CASSPESTDTQYF
J gene: TRBJ2-3; D gene: TRBD2; V gene: TRBV5-4; clone size: large; CDR3 DNA: TGTGCCAGCAGCTTGGCCCGTAGTGAGGGAGGGGAAGATACGCAGTATTTT; CDR3 protein: CASSLARSEGGEDTQYF
J gene: TRBJ1-5; D gene: -; V gene: TRBV6-2/TRBV6-3; clone size: few; CDR3 DNA: TGTGCCAGCAGTGACTCGGAAAATCAGCCCCAGCATTTT; CDR3 protein: CASSDSENQPQHF
J gene: TRBJ1-2; D gene: TRBD1; V gene: TRBV11-3; clone size: large; CDR3 DNA: TGTGCCAGCAGCTTAAGGTCTGGGGACAGGGCAGGAGGCTACACCTTC; CDR3 protein: CASSLRSGDRAGGYTF
J gene: TRBJ2-1; D gene: TRBD2; V gene: TRBV6-2/TRBV6-3; clone size: large; CDR3 DNA: TGTGCCAGCAGTACATGGGCTAGCGGGAGCAATGAGCAGTTCTTC; CDR3 protein: CASSTWASGSNEQFF
J gene: TRBJ2-5; D gene: -; V gene: TRBV5-1; clone size: medium-sized; CDR3 DNA: TGCGCCAGCAGCTCCCGGGTGGGTTTAGAGACCCAGTACTTC; CDR3 protein: CASSSRVGLETQYF
J gene: TRBJ2-1; D gene: -; V gene: TRBV29-1; clone size: -; CDR3 DNA: TGCAGCCCCCTGGTCTTCAATGAGCAGTTCTTC; CDR3 protein: CSPLVFNEQFF
J gene: TRBJ1-1; D gene: TRBD1; V gene: TRBV5-4; clone size: -; CDR3 DNA: TGTGCCAGCAGCTTGGACAGGGGGCATCCTGAAGCTTTCTTT; CDR3 protein: CASSLDRGHPEAFF
J gene: TRBJ2-1; D gene: -; V gene: TRBV4-2; clone size: -; CDR3 DNA: TGTGCCAGCAGCCAAGATGGAGGGGTGAGCAATGAGCAGTTCTTC; CDR3 protein: CASSQDGGVSNEQFF
J gene: TRBJ2-1; D gene: -; V gene: TRBV6-2/TRBV6-3; clone size: medium-sized; CDR3 DNA: TGTGCCAGCAGGATGGACTCGAGCTCCTACAATGAGCAGTTCTTC; CDR3 protein: CASRMDSSSYNEQFF
J gene: TRBJ2-6; D gene: -; V gene: TRBV6-5; clone size: -; CDR3 DNA: TGTGCCAGCAGAACTGGGGCCAACGTCCTGACTTTC; CDR3 protein: CASRTGANVLTF
J gene: TRBJ2-1; D gene: -; V gene: TRBV25-1; clone size: large; CDR3 DNA: TGTGCCAGCGATTTGGGGGACCATGAGCAGTTCTTC; CDR3 protein: CASDLGDHEQFF
J gene: TRBJ2-1; D gene: TRBD2; V gene: TRBV7-3; clone size: hyperexpanded; CDR3 DNA: TGTGCCAGCAGCGTCGGACTAGCGGGAGTTAATGAGCAGTTCTTC; CDR3 protein: CASSVGLAGVNEQFF
J gene: TRBJ2-7; D gene: TRBD1; V gene: TRBV30; clone size: large; CDR3 DNA: TGTGCCTGCCTCGAAAAGGGAGACAGGGCCACCTACGAGCAGTACTTC; CDR3 protein: CACLEKGDRATYEQYF
J gene: TRBJ2-1; D gene: -; V gene: TRBV20-1; clone size: few; CDR3 DNA: TGCAGTGCTAGGCAGGTCTTAGCGGCTTACAATGAGCAGTTCTTC; CDR3 protein: CSARQVLAAYNEQFF
J gene: TRBJ2-7; D gene: -; V gene: TRBV5-1; clone size: large; CDR3 DNA: TGCGCCAGCAGCTTGACCTGGGTCTCAGACGAGCAGTACTTC; CDR3 protein: CASSLTWVSDEQYF
J gene: TRBJ2-1; D gene: -; V gene: TRBV7-8; clone size: hyperexpanded; CDR3 DNA: TGTGCCAGCAGCGATGGGACGGAAGAGCAGTTCTTC; CDR3 protein: CASSDGTEEQFF
J gene: TRBJ2-3; D gene: TRBD2; V gene: TRBV7-8; clone size: few; CDR3 DNA: TGTGCCAGCAGCTTATCGGGACTAGTCCCAGATACGCAGTATTTT; CDR3 protein: CASSLSGLVPDTQYF
J gene: TRBJ2-4; D gene: -; V gene: TRBV7-2; clone size: few; CDR3 DNA: TGTGCCAGCAGCGGTCCCCCGGAGGGGATAAACATTCAGTACTTC; CDR3 protein: CASSGPPEGINIQYF
J gene: TRBJ2-3; D gene: -; V gene: TRBV6-1; clone size: few; CDR3 DNA: TGTGCCACTCGAGCGCAGTATTTT; CDR3 protein: CATRAQYF
J gene: TRBJ2-1; D gene: -; V gene: TRBV7-3; clone size: large; CDR3 DNA: TGTGCCAGCAGCCTAGAGGCCCTCAGAGATGAGCAGTTCTTC; CDR3 protein: CASSLEALRDEQFF
J gene: TRBJ1-2; D gene: -; V gene: TRBV29-1; clone size: large; CDR3 DNA: TGCAGCGTTGAAGATCCACGGGGGGATAAGAAATATGGCTACACCTTC; CDR3 protein: CSVEDPRGDKKYGYTF
J gene: TRBJ1-3; D gene: -; V gene: TRBV11-1; clone size: few; CDR3 DNA: TGTGCCAGCAGCGACCCGGGACGGGACTCTGGAAACACCATATATTTT; CDR3 protein: CASSDPGRDSGNTIYF
J gene: TRBJ2-1; D gene: -; V gene: TRBV6-2/TRBV6-3; clone size: medium-sized; CDR3 DNA: TGTGCCAGCGGGGGCGAATCCTACAATGAGCAGTTCTTC; CDR3 protein: CASGGESYNEQFF
J gene: TRBJ1-5; D gene: -; V gene: TRBV27; clone size: medium-sized; CDR3 DNA: TGTGCCAGCAGTCCCGCATACGGAGGGCCCCAGCATTTT; CDR3 protein: CASSPAYGGPQHF